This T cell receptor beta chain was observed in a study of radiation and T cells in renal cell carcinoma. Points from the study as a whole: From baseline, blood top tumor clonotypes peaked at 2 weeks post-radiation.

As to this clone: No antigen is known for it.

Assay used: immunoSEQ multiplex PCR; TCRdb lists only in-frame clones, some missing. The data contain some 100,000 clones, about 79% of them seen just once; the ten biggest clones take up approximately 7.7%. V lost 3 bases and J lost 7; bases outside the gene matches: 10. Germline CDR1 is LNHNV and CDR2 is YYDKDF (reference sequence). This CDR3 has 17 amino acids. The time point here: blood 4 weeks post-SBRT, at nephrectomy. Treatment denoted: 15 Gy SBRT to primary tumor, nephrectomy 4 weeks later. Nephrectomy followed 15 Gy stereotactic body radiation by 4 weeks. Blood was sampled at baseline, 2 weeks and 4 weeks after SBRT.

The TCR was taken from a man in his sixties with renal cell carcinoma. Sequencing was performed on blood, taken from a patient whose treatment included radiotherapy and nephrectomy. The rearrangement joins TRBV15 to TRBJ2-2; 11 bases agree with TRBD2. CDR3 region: CATSSNSGRAGIGELFF. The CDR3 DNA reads TGTGCCACCAGCAGCAATAGCGGGAGGGCCGGTATCGGGGAGCTGTTTTTT.